A selection of T cell receptor beta chains follows, all from one sample in a study of OX40 agonist ivuxolimab in advanced cancers. Sequenced by immunoSEQ multiplex PCR; TCRdb stores in-frame clones only, minus some. The sample includes about 80,000 clones, roughly 88% of them seen just once. The source material was CD4+ or CD8+ T cells sorted from blood, sampled in a trial of the OX40 agonist ivuxolimab. These receptors came from an adult with an advanced solid tumor such as melanoma, head and neck, liver or kidney cancer. Each CDR3 is given with its conserved first and last residue. The D gene is left open where the match is weak.

d_gene: .; v_gene: TRBV19; len: 14; j_gene: TRBJ2-1; CDR3aa: CASSIERSYNEQFF
d_gene: .; v_gene: TRBV30; len: 12; j_gene: TRBJ1-1; CDR3aa: CAWTTVNTEAFF
d_gene: TRBD1; v_gene: TRBV6-6; len: 15; j_gene: TRBJ1-2; CDR3aa: CASSYYGTDFYGYTF
d_gene: .; v_gene: TRBV7-2; len: 14; j_gene: TRBJ2-4; CDR3aa: CASSHGTRSNIQYF
d_gene: .; v_gene: TRBV12-5; len: 14; j_gene: TRBJ1-5; CDR3aa: CASMGEGRNQPQHF
d_gene: .; v_gene: TRBV9; len: 15; j_gene: TRBJ2-3; CDR3aa: CASSVGGVYTDTQYF
d_gene: .; v_gene: TRBV7-2; len: 15; j_gene: TRBJ2-7; CDR3aa: CASSLEFSLYLEQYF
d_gene: TRBD1; v_gene: TRBV27; len: 14; j_gene: TRBJ1-2; CDR3aa: CASRGVYRGSGYTF
d_gene: .; v_gene: TRBV7-9; len: 15; j_gene: TRBJ2-3; CDR3aa: CASSRPPGGADTQYF
d_gene: .; v_gene: TRBV9; len: 12; j_gene: TRBJ2-1; CDR3aa: CASESSYNEQFF
d_gene: .; v_gene: TRBV7-2; len: 14; j_gene: TRBJ2-2; CDR3aa: CASSLIPGSGELFF
d_gene: TRBD2; v_gene: TRBV5-6; len: 16; j_gene: TRBJ2-3; CDR3aa: CASSLLAGVEGDTQYF
d_gene: .; v_gene: TRBV9; len: 15; j_gene: TRBJ1-3; CDR3aa: CASTTGFSSGNTIYF
d_gene: TRBD1; v_gene: TRBV6-5; len: 15; j_gene: TRBJ1-4; CDR3aa: CASSRGGQSGEKLFF
d_gene: .; v_gene: TRBV5-1; len: 15; j_gene: TRBJ1-3; CDR3aa: CASSYDGGSGNTIYF
d_gene: .; v_gene: TRBV30; len: 12; j_gene: TRBJ1-4; CDR3aa: CAWSADNEKLFF
d_gene: .; v_gene: TRBV15; len: 9; j_gene: TRBJ2-5; CDR3aa: CATMGTQYF
d_gene: TRBD1; v_gene: TRBV7-2; len: 17; j_gene: TRBJ1-2; CDR3aa: CASRQRTGEEGSYGYTF
d_gene: .; v_gene: TRBV6-6; len: 15; j_gene: TRBJ2-2; CDR3aa: CASSKEGSNTGELFF
d_gene: .; v_gene: TRBV19; len: 14; j_gene: TRBJ1-6; CDR3aa: CASSIGGLDSPLHF
d_gene: TRBD1; v_gene: TRBV18; len: 13; j_gene: TRBJ2-7; CDR3aa: CASSRTGLNEQYF
d_gene: .; v_gene: TRBV5-6; len: 16; j_gene: TRBJ2-1; CDR3aa: CASSLRGGHSYNEQFF
d_gene: .; v_gene: TRBV6-5; len: 15; j_gene: TRBJ2-1; CDR3aa: CASRRGRGYKNEQFF
d_gene: TRBD1; v_gene: TRBV5-4; len: 14; j_gene: TRBJ1-3; CDR3aa: CASSQETGGDTIYF